The sequence of this TCR beta chain was determined in a study of a mutant IDH1 vaccine in newly diagnosed glioma. On the study more broadly: Vaccine dosing followed radiotherapy by 4-6 weeks, or accompanied temozolomide cycles. Treated patients had a mean age of 40.4 years and a sex split that was roughly 60% male and about 40% female.

The time point denotes: week 11, during vaccination. Every single dose of the vaccine, 300 ug of mutant IDH1 20-mer peptide, came with topical imiquimod. Patients carried new grade 3 or 4 IDH1-mutant astrocytomas lacking nuclear ATRX. The protocol was immunoSEQ multiplex PCR, while the TCRdb copy is restricted to in-frame clones and leaves out a portion. The sample consists of approximately 64,000 clones, approximately 84% of them appearing once. As to this clone: Antigen specificity is unknown.

Whole-study results and caveats: Vaccine-induced immune responses occurred in less than 95% of patients.

The sample here was PBMCs, taken from a glioma patient whose treatment included an IDH1 peptide vaccine. The TCR sequence derives from a woman in her forties or fifties with glioma.

CDR3 in amino acids: CATGEDNEQFF. The CDR3 DNA sequence: TGTGCCACCGGGGAGGACAATGAGCAGTTCTTC. The V call is TRBV9, the J call TRBJ2-1; D might be TRBD2 (6 bases). Germline V lookup: CDR1 SGDLS, CDR2 YYNGEE. Trimming cost V 9 bases and J 5 bases, with 9 bases left between them. This CDR3 comprises 11 residues. Together with reference TRBV9 and TRBJ2-1, the CDR3 gives the full variable domain: DSGVTQTPKHLITATGQRVTLRCSPRSGDLSVYWYQQSLDQGLQFLIQYYNGEERAKGNILERFSAQQFPDLHSELNLSSLELGDSALYFCATGEDNEQFFGPGTRLTVL.